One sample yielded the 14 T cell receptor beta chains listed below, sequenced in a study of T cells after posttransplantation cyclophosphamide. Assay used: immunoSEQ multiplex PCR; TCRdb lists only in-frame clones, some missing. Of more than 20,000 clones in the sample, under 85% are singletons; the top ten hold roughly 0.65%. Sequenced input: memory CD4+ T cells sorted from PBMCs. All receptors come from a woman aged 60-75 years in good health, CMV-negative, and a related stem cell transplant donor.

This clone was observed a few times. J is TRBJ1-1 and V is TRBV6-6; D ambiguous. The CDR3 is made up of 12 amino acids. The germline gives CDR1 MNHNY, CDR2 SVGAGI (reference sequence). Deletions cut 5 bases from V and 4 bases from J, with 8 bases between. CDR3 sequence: CASSKAGTEAFF. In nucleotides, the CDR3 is TGTGCCAGCAGTAAAGCTGGCACTGAAGCTTTCTTT.

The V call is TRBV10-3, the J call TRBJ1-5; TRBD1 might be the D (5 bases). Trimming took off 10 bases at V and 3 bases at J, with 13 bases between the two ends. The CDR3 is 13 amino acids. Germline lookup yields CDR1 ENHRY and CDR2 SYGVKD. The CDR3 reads CASQDSPNQPQHF. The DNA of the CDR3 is TGTGCCAGCCAAGACAGTCCCAATCAGCCCCAGCATTTT.

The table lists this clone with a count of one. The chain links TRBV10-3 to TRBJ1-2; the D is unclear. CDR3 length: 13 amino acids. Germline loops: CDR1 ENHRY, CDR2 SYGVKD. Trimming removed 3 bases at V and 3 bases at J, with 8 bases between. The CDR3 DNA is TGTGCCATCAGTGAAAGGCAGGACTATGGCTACACCTTC. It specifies CAISERQDYGYTF.

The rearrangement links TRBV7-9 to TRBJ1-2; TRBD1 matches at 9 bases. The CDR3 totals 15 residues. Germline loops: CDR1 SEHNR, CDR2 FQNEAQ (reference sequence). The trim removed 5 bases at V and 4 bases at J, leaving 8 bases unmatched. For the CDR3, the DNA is TGTGCCAGCAGCGCCCCGGGACAGGGAGTCTATGGCTACACCTTC. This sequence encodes CASSAPGQGVYGYTF.

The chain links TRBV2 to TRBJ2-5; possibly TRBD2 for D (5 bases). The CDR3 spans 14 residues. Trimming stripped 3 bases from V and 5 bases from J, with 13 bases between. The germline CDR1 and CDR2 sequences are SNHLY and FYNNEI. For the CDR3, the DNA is TGTGCCAGCAGTGATCCGGACCGAGGGGAGACCCAGTACTTC. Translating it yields CASSDPDRGETQYF.

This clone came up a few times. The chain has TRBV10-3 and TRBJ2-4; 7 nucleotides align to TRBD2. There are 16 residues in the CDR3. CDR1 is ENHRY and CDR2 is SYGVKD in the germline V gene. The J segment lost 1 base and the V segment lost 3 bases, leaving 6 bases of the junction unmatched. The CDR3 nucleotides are TGTGCCATCAGTGATCCAGCGGGGAGTGCCAAAAACATTCAGTACTTC. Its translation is CAISDPAGSAKNIQYF.

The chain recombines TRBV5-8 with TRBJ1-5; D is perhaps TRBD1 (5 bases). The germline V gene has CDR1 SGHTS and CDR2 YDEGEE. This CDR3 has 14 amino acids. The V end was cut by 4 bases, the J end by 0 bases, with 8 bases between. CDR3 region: CASSVRDSNQPQHF. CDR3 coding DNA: TGTGCCAGCAGCGTCAGGGATAGCAATCAGCCCCAGCATTTT.

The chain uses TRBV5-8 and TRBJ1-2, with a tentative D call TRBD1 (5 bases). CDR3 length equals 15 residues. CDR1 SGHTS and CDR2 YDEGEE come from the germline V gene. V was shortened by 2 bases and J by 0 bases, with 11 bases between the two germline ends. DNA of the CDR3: TGTGCCAGCAGCTTTAGGGGCCTAGCTAACTATGGCTACACCTTC. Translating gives CASSFRGLANYGYTF.

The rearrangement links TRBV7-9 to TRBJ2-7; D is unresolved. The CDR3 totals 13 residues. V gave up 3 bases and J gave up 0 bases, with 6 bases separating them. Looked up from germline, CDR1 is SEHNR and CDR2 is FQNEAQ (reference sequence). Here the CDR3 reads CASSFPGSYEQYF. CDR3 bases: TGTGCCAGCAGCTTCCCAGGCTCCTACGAGCAGTACTTC.

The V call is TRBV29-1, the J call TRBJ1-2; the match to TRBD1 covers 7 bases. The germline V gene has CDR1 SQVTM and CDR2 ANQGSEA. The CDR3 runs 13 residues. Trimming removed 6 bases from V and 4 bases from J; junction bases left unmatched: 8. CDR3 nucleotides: TGCAGCGTCGGTTCCGGGACAGTCTATGGCTACACCTTC. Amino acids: CSVGSGTVYGYTF. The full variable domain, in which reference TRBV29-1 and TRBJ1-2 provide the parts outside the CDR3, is SAVISQKPSRDICQRGTSLTIQCQVDSQVTMMFWYRQQPGQSLTLIATANQGSEATYESGFVIDKFPISRPNLTFSTLTVSNMSPEDSSIYLCSVGSGTVYGYTFGSGTRLTVV.

The CDR3 nucleotides are TGTGCCAGCAGCTTAGGACTAGCGGGAGGTTGGGAGACCCAGTACTTC. It is translated as CASSLGLAGGWETQYF. This chain links TRBV11-2 with TRBJ2-5, with 13 nucleotides matching TRBD2. The V gene's germline CDR1 is SGHAT and CDR2 FQNNGV. V lost 1 base, J lost 5 bases, and 4 bases stayed unmatched. This CDR3 is 16 amino acids long.

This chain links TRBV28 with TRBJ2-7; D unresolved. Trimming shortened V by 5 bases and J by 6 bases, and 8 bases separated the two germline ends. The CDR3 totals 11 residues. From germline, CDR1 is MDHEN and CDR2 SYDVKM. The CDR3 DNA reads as TGTGCCAGCAGTGCGCTTTTCGAGCAGTACTTC. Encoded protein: CASSALFEQYF.

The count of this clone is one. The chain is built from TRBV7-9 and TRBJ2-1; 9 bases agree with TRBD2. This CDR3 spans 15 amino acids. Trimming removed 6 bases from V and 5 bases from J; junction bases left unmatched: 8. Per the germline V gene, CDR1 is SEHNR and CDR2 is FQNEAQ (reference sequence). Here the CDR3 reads CASRISGRVDNEQFF. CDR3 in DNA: TGTGCCAGCAGAATTAGCGGGAGAGTAGACAATGAGCAGTTCTTC.

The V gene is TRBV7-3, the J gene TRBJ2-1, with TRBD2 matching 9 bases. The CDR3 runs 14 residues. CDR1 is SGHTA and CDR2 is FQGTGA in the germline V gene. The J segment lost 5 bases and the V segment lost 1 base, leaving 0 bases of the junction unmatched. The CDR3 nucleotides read TGTGCCAGCAGCTTAAGACTAGCGGACAATGAGCAGTTCTTC. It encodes CASSLRLADNEQFF.